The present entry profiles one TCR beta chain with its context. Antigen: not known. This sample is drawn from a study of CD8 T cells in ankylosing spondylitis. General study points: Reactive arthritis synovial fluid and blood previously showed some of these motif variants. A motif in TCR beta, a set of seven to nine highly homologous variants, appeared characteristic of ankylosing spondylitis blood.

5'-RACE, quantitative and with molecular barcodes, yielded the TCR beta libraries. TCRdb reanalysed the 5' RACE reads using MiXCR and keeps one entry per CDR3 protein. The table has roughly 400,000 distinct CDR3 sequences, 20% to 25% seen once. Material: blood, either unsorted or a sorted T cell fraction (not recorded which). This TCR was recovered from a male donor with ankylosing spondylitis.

CDR3 sequence: CASSLLTSGRAKNIQYF. CDR3 nucleotides: TGCGCCAGCAGTTTGCTTACCAGCGGGAGGGCCAAAAACATTCAGTACTTC. This sequence joins TRBV5-1 and TRBJ2-4; 9 bases are shared with TRBD2. Per germline, CDR1 SGHRS and CDR2 YFSETQ. CDR3 length: 17 residues. Trimming removed 5 bases from V and 1 base from J; junction bases left unmatched: 10.